This record looks at one T cell receptor beta chain sequence and its context. This CDR3 region has 14 residues. Germline V lookup: CDR1 MNHEY, CDR2 SVGAGI. Trimming removed 3 bases from V and 1 base from J, with 9 bases in between. This sample was taken from a study of cytomegalovirus exposure and HLA in healthy donors. The PCR used 60 Vbeta and 13 Jbeta primers. Data came from immunoSEQ multiplex PCR; TCRdb stores just in-frame clones and leaves some out. Of 250,000 or so clones listed, 80% to 85% are singletons. The TCR comes from a woman aged 55-70 years in good health and CMV-seropositive. The genes are TRBV6-5 and TRBJ1-1; D gene uncertain. Sequencing input: PBMCs. CDR3 loop: CASSYQDGNTEAFF. The CDR3 nucleotides are TGTGCCAGCAGTTATCAGGATGGGAACACTGAAGCTTTCTTT.